Described below is a single T cell receptor beta chain sequence and its context. What it binds is unknown. This entry belongs to a study of T-cell memory formation after mild COVID-19. Study background: Each donor largely had its own TCR clusters. Notes on the study in general: Day 15 to 85 contracting clones showed balanced CD4/CD8; day 15 to 37 expanders favored CD4+.

Employing constant-segment primers, 5'RACE generated TCR alpha and TCR beta cDNA libraries bearing sample barcodes and UMIs. TCRdb independently ran MiXCR on the 5' RACE reads; one entry per CDR3 protein. The table has about 190,000 distinct CDR3 sequences, approximately 16% seen once. The CDR3 contains 17 residues. The ends lost 2 bases at V and 4 bases at J; junction bases unmatched: 10. CDR1 and CDR2 from the germline V gene are SGHTA and FQGNSA. Sequencing was done on a sample of PBMCs or a T cell subset sorted from them (not recorded which). The rearrangement joins TRBV7-2 to TRBJ2-3; 9 bases map to TRBD2. The sequence came from an adult woman who had mild COVID-19 (a few samples of this study predate the infection). Cell type and time point are not known. The CDR3 DNA sequence: TGTGCCAGCAGCTTACTGAGGGCGGGAGGGCCTTCAGATACGCAGTATTTT. As protein: CASSLLRAGGPSDTQYF.